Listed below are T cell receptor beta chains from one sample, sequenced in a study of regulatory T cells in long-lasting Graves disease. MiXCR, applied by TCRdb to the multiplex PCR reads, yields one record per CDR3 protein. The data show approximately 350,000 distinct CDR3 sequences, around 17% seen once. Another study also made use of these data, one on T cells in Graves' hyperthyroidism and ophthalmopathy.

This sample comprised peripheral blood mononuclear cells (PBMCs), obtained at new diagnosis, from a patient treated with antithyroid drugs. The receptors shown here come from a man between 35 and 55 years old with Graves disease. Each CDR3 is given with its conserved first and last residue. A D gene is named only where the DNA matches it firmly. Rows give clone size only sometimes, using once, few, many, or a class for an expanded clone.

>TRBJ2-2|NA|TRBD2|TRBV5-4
TGTGCCAGCAGCTTGGGACTAGCGGGGCCGGTGGAGCTGTTTTTT
CASSLGLAGPVELFF
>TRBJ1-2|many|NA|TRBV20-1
TGCAGTGCTAGAGTTCTGAGGGCGACCCAATACTATGGCTACACCTTC
CSARVLRATQYYGYTF
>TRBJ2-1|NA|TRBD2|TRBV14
TGTGCCAGCAGCCGTCCGGGCGGGGGGATAGGTAATGAGCAGTTCTTC
CASSRPGGGIGNEQFF
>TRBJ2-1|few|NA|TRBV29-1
TGCAGCGTTGAACGCCAGGGGAGCTACAATGAGCAGTTCTTC
CSVERQGSYNEQFF
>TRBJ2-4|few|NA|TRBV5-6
TGTGCCAGCAGCTCCCCTTCCAGCGGTGGTGGCATTCAGTACTTC
CASSSPSSGGGIQYF
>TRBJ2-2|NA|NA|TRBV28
TGTGCCACCACCCATCTCACCACCACCGGGGAGCTGTTTTTT
CATTHLTTTGELFF
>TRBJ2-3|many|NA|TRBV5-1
TGCGCCAGCAGCTTGGTTCCGGGGAACACAGATACGCAGTATTTT
CASSLVPGNTDTQYF
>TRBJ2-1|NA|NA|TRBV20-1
TGCAGTGCTACGAACAATGAGCAGTTCTTC
CSATNNEQFF
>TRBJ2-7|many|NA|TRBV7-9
TGTGCCAGCAGCTTGGACTACGTTGGGCAGTACTTC
CASSLDYVGQYF
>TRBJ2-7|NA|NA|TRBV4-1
TGCGCCAGCAGCCAAGGATGGATGGGGTACGAGCAGTACTTC
CASSQGWMGYEQYF
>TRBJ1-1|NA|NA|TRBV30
TGTGCCTGGACCCGACAGGATGAAGCTTTCTTT
CAWTRQDEAFF
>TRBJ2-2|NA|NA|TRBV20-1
TGCAGTGCTAGACGCCGACACGGGGAGCTGTTTTTT
CSARRRHGELFF
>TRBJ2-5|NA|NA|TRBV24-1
TGTGCCACCAGCGGTTACGGAGTCAAAGAGACCCGGTACTTC
CATSGYGVKETRYF
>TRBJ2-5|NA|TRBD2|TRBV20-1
TGCAGTGCTAGGGATTTGGCGGGGGGATGGTACCAAGAGACCCAGTACTTC
CSARDLAGGWYQETQYF
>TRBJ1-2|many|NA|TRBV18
TGTGCCAGCTCACCACCCAGCCCGAGAGGCTACACCTTC
CASSPPSPRGYTF
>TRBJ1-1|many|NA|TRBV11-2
TGTGCCAGCAGCTTCGCCTTTACGGGGATGAACACTGAAGCTTTCTTT
CASSFAFTGMNTEAFF
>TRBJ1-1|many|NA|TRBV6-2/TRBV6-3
TGTGCCAGCAGTGAAGCAACCTTTCGTGAGACTGAAGCTTTCTTT
CASSEATFRETEAFF
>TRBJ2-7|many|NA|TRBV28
TGTGCCAGCAGTTCGACAGAGAATTTTCGACGCGAGCAGTACTTC
CASSSTENFRREQYF
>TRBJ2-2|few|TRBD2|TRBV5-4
TGTGCCAGCAGCTTGGCGGGGGGGCCGATGAACACCGGGGAGCTGTTTTTT
CASSLAGGPMNTGELFF
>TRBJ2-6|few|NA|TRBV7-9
TGTGCCAGCAGCCTGTTGGGGGCCAACGTCCTGACTTTC
CASSLLGANVLTF
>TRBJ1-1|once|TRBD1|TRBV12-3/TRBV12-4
TGTGCCAGCGAGACCGGGACAGTGAACACTGAAGCTTTCTTT
CASETGTVNTEAFF
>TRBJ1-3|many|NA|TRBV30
TGTGCCTGGAGTGTAGTTGGACAGCGAATCGGAAACACCATATATTTT
CAWSVVGQRIGNTIYF
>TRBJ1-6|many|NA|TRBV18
TGTGCCAGCTCACCAACAGATTATAATTCACCCCTCCACTTT
CASSPTDYNSPLHF
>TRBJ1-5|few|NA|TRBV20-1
TGCAGTGCTAGGTCACAGTTTTATAGCAATCAGCCCCAGCATTTT
CSARSQFYSNQPQHF
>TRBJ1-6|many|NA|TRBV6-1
TGTGCCAGCAGTCGAGAATCGGGTTCACCCCTCCACTTT
CASSRESGSPLHF
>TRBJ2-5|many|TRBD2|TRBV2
TGTGCCAGCAGTGGTGGCGGGGGATCAGGAGAGACCCAGTACTTC
CASSGGGGSGETQYF
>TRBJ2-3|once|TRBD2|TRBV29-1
TGCAGCGCCAGAGTCCCGGGACTAGCGGGGAACACAGATACGCAGTATTTT
CSARVPGLAGNTDTQYF
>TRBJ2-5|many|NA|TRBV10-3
TGTGCCAGCGGATTGGAGGCAGAGACCCAGTACTTC
CASGLEAETQYF
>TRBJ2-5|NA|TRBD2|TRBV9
TGTGCCAGCTCTTGGGGAGGGCAAGAGACCCAGTACTTC
CASSWGGQETQYF
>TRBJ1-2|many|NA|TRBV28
TGTGCCAGCACCAGGGGCTGGAACTATGGCTACACCTTC
CASTRGWNYGYTF
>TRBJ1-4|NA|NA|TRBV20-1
TGCAGTTCGGAAGCTGACAAAGAAAAACTGTTTTTT
CSSEADKEKLFF
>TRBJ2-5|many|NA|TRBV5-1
TGCGCCAGCAGCTTGGCCGACTACAGGTCTGGAGAGACCCAGTACTTC
CASSLADYRSGETQYF
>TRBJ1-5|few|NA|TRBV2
TGTGCCAGCAATAGGGCCAATCAGCCCCAGCATTTT
CASNRANQPQHF
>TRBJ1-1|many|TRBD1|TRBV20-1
TGCAGTGCTAGAACAGGGGGCGACACTGAAGCTTTCTTT
CSARTGGDTEAFF
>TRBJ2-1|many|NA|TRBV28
TGTGCCAGCAGTTTAGGACTCCACAATGAGCAGTTCTTC
CASSLGLHNEQFF
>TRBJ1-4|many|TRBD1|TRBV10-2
TGCGCCAGCGGGGAAGGCACAGGGGAGGAAAAACTGTTTTTT
CASGEGTGEEKLFF
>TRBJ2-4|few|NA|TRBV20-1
TGCAGTGGGGTCAGGCCAGACCCCAAAAACATTCAGTACTTC
CSGVRPDPKNIQYF
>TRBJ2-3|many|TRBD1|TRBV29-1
TGCAGCGTAGGACAGGGTGCAGATACGCAGTATTTT
CSVGQGADTQYF
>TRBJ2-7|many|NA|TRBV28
TGTGCCAGCAACTCACCGGGACATTCCTACGAGCAGTACTTC
CASNSPGHSYEQYF
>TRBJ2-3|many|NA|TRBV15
TGTGCCACCAGCAGAGGATCAAGTCCCGGGTTAGATACGCAGTATTTT
CATSRGSSPGLDTQYF
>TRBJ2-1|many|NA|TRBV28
TGTGCCAGCAGCCACGCCCTCCACAGGGACAATGAGCAGTTCTTC
CASSHALHRDNEQFF
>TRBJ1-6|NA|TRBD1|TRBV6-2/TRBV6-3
TGTGCCAGCAGTTACGACCCCAGGGGGACACCCCTCCACTTT
CASSYDPRGTPLHF
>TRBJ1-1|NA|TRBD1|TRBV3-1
TGTGCCAGCAGCCGGGCCGGGACAGACACTGAAGCTTTCTTT
CASSRAGTDTEAFF